The next 13 T cell receptor beta chains were all read from a single sample in a study of blood T cell repertoires in COVID-19. Profiling relied on immunoSEQ multiplex PCR, and the TCRdb table lists in-frame clones only, not all of them. The sample has 25,000 to 30,000 clones, 60% to 80% seen once. Sequenced sample: peripheral blood. The receptors come from an older woman with acute or convalescent COVID-19.

The chain uses TRBV2 and TRBJ2-3, with D possibly TRBD2 on 5 matching bases. Trimming removed 3 bases from V and 8 bases from J, with 6 bases in between. This CDR3 has 11 amino acids. Germline assignment: CDR1 SNHLY and CDR2 FYNNEI. DNA of the CDR3: TGTGCCAGCAGTGAGAGGGTTACGCAGTATTTT. Residues: CASSERVTQYF.

The V call is TRBV27, the J call TRBJ2-1, with TRBD2 matching 9 bases. V lost 2 bases and J lost 0; bases outside the gene matches: 5. The germline CDR1 and CDR2 sequences are MNHEY and SMNVEV (reference sequence). The CDR3 is 17 residues long. CDR3 sequence: CASSLTSGLSSYNEQFF. The CDR3, as DNA: TGTGCCAGCAGTTTAACTAGCGGGCTAAGCTCCTACAATGAGCAGTTCTTC.

This clone was picked up a small number of times. The chain has TRBV19 and TRBJ1-2; no clear D gene. The V gene's germline CDR1 is LNHDA and CDR2 SQIVND (reference sequence). The CDR3 extends over 15 amino acids. Trimming pared 0 bases from V and 1 base from J, leaving 9 bases between. CDR3 in DNA: TGTGCCAGTAGTATAGACCACGCCGGTAACTATGGCTACACCTTC. Translated: CASSIDHAGNYGYTF.

The chain links TRBV3-1 (or the pseudogene TRBV3-2) to TRBJ2-7; 7 bases are shared with TRBD1. Germline assignment: CDR1 LGHDT and CDR2 YNNKEL (reference sequence). V lost 0 bases, J lost 2 bases, and 19 bases stayed unmatched. CDR3 size: 20 residues. The CDR3 reads CASSQDCQGVFEKTTYEQYF. The DNA of the CDR3 is TGTGCCAGCAGCCAAGATTGCCAGGGGGTTTTCGAGAAGACTACCTACGAGCAGTACTTC.

This chain links TRBV3-1 (or the pseudogene TRBV3-2) with TRBJ2-3, with 8 bases fitting TRBD2. This CDR3 has 16 amino acids. The ends lost 2 bases at V and 0 bases at J; junction bases unmatched: 4. Germline loops: CDR1 LGHDT, CDR2 YNNKEL (reference sequence). CDR3 protein: CASSQQAGASTDTQYF. CDR3 coding DNA: TGTGCCAGCAGCCAACAAGCGGGGGCGAGCACAGATACGCAGTATTTT.

This rearrangement joins TRBV19 to TRBJ1-3; D is undetermined. The CDR3 is 11 residues long. In germline, CDR1 is LNHDA, CDR2 SQIVND (reference sequence). CDR3 in DNA: TGTGCGACGGGCTCTGGAAACACCATATATTTT. It is translated as CATGSGNTIYF.

Only one count was recorded for this clone. The chain has TRBV28 and TRBJ1-2, with 7 bases that match TRBD1. The germline V gene encodes CDR1 MDHEN and CDR2 SYDVKM. The CDR3 is 12 residues long. V was clipped by 5 bases and J by 4 bases; unmatched bases: 1. In DNA, the CDR3 is TGTGCCAGCAGTGCAGGGGGCTATGGCTACACCTTC. It is translated as CASSAGGYGYTF.

Written as DNA, the CDR3 is TGTGCCAGCAGTGGAGGCCCCAGTCCAGGGTCGGCTAATGAAAAACTGTTTTTT. This translates into CASSGGPSPGSANEKLFF. The chain is built from TRBV2 and TRBJ1-4; D possibly corresponds to TRBD1 (5 bases). CDR1 is SNHLY and CDR2 is FYNNEI in the germline V gene. V was shortened by 4 bases and J by 3 bases, with 21 bases between the two germline ends. CDR3 length: 18 amino acids. The variable domain in full, completed from reference TRBV2 and TRBJ1-4, reads EPEVTQTPSHQVTQMGQEVILRCVPISNHLYFYWYRQILGQKVEFLVSFYNNEISEKSEIFDDQFSVERPDGSNFTLKIRSTKLEDSAMYFCASSGGPSPGSANEKLFFGSGTQLSVL.

The rearrangement joins TRBV28 to TRBJ1-3; TRBD1 matches 10 bases. Trimming took 9 bases from V and 1 from J; bases not matched to a gene: 6. CDR3 length: 15 amino acids. Germline lookup yields CDR1 MDHEN and CDR2 SYDVKM. The CDR3 region has the DNA TGTGCCAGTAGGACAGGGGGTAGTTCTGGAAACACCATATATTTT. It encodes CASRTGGSSGNTIYF.

V usage is TRBV28 and J usage is TRBJ2-7; 10 bases align to TRBD1. Germline CDR1 reads MDHEN; CDR2 reads SYDVKM. The CDR3 consists of 13 residues. The trim removed 7 bases at V and 4 bases at J, leaving 4 bases unmatched. CDR3 sequence: CASIGTGEYEQYF. The CDR3 DNA reads TGTGCCAGCATAGGGACAGGGGAATACGAGCAGTACTTC.

This chain joins TRBV6-1 and TRBJ2-7, with 12 bases that match TRBD1. The CDR3 is made up of 17 amino acids. Germline V lookup: CDR1 MNHNS, CDR2 SASEGT. The V segment lost 0 bases and the J segment 5 bases; nucleotides outside the gene matches: 8. CDR3 region: CASSEAHPGQGADEQYF. Written as DNA, the CDR3 is TGTGCCAGCAGTGAAGCTCACCCGGGACAGGGGGCTGACGAGCAGTACTTC.

This chain joins TRBV19 and TRBJ1-1; D not certain. CDR1 and CDR2 (germline): LNHDA, SQIVND (reference sequence). Between the trimmed V and J ends, which lost 6 bases and 1 base, there was a span of 9 bases. The CDR3 is 13 amino acids. The CDR3 loop is CASSWAGNTEAFF. The DNA of the CDR3 is TGTGCCAGTAGCTGGGCTGGGAACACTGAAGCTTTCTTT.

The rearrangement links TRBV5-1 to TRBJ2-1; 10 bases are shared with TRBD2. The V and J ends lost 6 bases and 5 bases, in that order; junction bases with no gene match: 5. The CDR3 has 14 amino acids. Germline V gene lookup returns CDR1 SGHRS and CDR2 YFSETQ. The CDR3 nucleotides read TGCGCCAGCATCGCGACTAGCGGGCACAATGAGCAGTTCTTC. Amino acid sequence: CASIATSGHNEQFF.